This TCR beta chain comes out of a study of T cells in Graves' hyperthyroidism and ophthalmopathy. Study overall: Peripheral blood was drawn at first diagnosis, prior to all treatment. Study findings and constraints: Ophthalmopathy was distinguished from stable hyperthyroidism by 13 V-J signatures.

TCR beta CDR3 sequences were amplified from RNA transcripts. The HTBI set primed first-round TCR CDR3 RT-PCR. TCRdb re-derived calls from the multiplex PCR reads in MiXCR, one entry per CDR3 protein. Here the sample spans more than 500,000 distinct CDR3 sequences, 13% to 15% being singletons. The CDR3 consists of 12 residues. Germline CDR1 is MNHEY and CDR2 is SMNVEV (reference sequence). V was clipped by 4 bases and J by 6 bases, with 7 bases between them. Diagnostic assessment was based on clinical symptoms, serum thyroxine and TRAb, thyroid ultrasound and orbital computed tomography. Worth noting for this clonotype: Its cognate antigen is unknown.

The chain carries TRBV27 and TRBJ2-1; D is ambiguous. This clonotype was obtained from a middle-aged woman with Graves' hyperthyroidism. The sequenced material came from blood. The CDR3 here is CASSYSGNEQFF. In nucleotides, the CDR3 is TGTGCCAGCAGTTATAGTGGCAATGAGCAGTTCTTC.